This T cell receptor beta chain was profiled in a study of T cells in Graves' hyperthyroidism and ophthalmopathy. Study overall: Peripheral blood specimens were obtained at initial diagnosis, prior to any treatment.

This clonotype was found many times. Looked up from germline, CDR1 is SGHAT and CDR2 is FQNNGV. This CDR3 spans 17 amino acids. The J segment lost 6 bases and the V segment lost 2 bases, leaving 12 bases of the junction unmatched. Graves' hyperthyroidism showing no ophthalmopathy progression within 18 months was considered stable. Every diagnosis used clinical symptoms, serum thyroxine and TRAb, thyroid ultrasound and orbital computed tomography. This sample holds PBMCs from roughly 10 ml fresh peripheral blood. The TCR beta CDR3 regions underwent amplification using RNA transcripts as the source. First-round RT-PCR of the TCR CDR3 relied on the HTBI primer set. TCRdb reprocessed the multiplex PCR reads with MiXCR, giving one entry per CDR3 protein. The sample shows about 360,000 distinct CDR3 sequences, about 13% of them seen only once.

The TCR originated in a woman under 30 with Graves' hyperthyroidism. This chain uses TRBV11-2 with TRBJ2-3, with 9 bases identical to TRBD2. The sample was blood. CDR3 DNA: TGTGCCAGCAGCTTACCGGCTAGCGGGGACTTGGGGGATACGCAGTATTTT. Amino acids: CASSLPASGDLGDTQYF.